A selection of T cell receptor beta chains follows, all from one sample in a study of blood T cell repertoires in COVID-19. Clones were read by immunoSEQ multiplex PCR, and TCRdb kept only the in-frame ones, dropping some. Among 21,000 or so clones listed, more than 70% were seen once. Sequences were obtained from peripheral blood. These receptors were taken from a human donor in a cohort sampled during active COVID-19. The donor label of this sample is uncertain. Both conserved end residues are part of each CDR3. The order of the fields is J gene, D gene, V gene, clone size, CDR3 DNA, CDR3 protein. A D gene is named only where the DNA matches it firmly. Clone size appears in some rows only: once, few, many, or a class for an expanded clone.

J: TRBJ2-3
D: TRBD2
V: TRBV5-1
size: -
DNA: TGCGCCAGCAGCGAAACTAGCGGGATGGTGGATACGCAGTATTTT
CDR3: CASSETSGMVDTQYF

J: TRBJ2-1
D: TRBD2
V: TRBV14
size: -
DNA: TGTGCCAGCAGCCATCTCCTAGCGGGAGGCTATGAGCAGTTCTTC
CDR3: CASSHLLAGGYEQFF

J: TRBJ2-5
D: TRBD2
V: TRBV11-2
size: -
DNA: TGTGCCAGCAGCCCGACTAGCGGGACGGAGACCCAGTACTTC
CDR3: CASSPTSGTETQYF

J: TRBJ2-7
D: TRBD1
V: TRBV10-3
size: -
DNA: TGTGGGACAGGGAACTCCTACGAGCAGTACTTC
CDR3: CGTGNSYEQYF

J: TRBJ2-1
D: TRBD1
V: TRBV19
size: -
DNA: TGTGCCAGTAATCGACAGGGGGCGCGGAATGAGCAGTTCTTC
CDR3: CASNRQGARNEQFF

J: TRBJ1-6
D: -
V: TRBV28
size: -
DNA: TGTGCCAGCAGTGCCTCGGGACTCGGTGATTCACCCCTCCACTTT
CDR3: CASSASGLGDSPLHF

J: TRBJ2-7
D: -
V: TRBV30
size: -
DNA: TGTGCCTGGAGAGAGACGGGGAGCTCCTACGAGCAGTACTTC
CDR3: CAWRETGSSYEQYF

J: TRBJ2-2
D: -
V: TRBV5-1
size: -
DNA: TGCGCCAGCAGCGAGAATGACGTTAGACTCACCGGGGAGCTGTTTTTT
CDR3: CASSENDVRLTGELFF

J: TRBJ2-2
D: -
V: TRBV5-4
size: once
DNA: TGTGCCAGCAGCTTGGGAGAGGCGAACACCGGGGAGCTGTTTTTT
CDR3: CASSLGEANTGELFF

J: TRBJ2-1
D: TRBD2
V: TRBV7-8
size: -
DNA: TGTGCCAGCAGCTTCCGGACTAGCGGTCACAATGAGCAGTTCTTC
CDR3: CASSFRTSGHNEQFF

J: TRBJ2-3
D: -
V: TRBV30
size: -
DNA: TGTGCCTGGAGTGCCCACAGTAGCACAGATACGCAGTATTTT
CDR3: CAWSAHSSTDTQYF